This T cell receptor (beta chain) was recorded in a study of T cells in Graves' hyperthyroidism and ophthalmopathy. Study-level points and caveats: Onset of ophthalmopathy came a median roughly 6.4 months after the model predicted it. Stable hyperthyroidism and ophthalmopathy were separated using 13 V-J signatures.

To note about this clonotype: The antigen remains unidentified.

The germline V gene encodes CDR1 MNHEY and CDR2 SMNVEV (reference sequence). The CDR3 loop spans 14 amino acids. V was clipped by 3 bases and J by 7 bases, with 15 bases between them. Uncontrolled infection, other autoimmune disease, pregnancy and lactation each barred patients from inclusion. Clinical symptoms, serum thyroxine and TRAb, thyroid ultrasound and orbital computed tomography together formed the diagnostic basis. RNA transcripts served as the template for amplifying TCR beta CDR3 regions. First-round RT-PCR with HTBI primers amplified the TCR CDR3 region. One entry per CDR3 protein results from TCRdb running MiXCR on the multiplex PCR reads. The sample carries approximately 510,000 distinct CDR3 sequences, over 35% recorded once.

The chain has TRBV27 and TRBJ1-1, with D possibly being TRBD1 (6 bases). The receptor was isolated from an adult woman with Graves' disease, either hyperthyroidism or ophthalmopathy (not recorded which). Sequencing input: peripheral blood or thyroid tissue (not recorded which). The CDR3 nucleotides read TGTGCCAGCAGTTTCCAGGACAGTGGGAATGAAGCTTTCTTT. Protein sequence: CASSFQDSGNEAFF.